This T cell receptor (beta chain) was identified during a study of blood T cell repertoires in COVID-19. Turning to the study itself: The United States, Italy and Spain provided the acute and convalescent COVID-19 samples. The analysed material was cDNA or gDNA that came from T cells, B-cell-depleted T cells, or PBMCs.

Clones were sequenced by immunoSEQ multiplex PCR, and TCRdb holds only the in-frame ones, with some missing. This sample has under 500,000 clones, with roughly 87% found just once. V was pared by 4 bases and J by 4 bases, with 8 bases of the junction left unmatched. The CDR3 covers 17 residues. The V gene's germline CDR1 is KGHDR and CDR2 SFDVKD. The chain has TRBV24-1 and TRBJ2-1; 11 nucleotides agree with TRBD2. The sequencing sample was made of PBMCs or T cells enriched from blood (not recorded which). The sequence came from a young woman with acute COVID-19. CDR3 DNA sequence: TGTGCCACCAGTGACACTGGGACTAGCGGAAAATACAATGAGCAGTTCTTC. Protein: CATSDTGTSGKYNEQFF.